This TCR beta chain is drawn from a study of T cells in Graves' hyperthyroidism and ophthalmopathy. The investigators amplified TCR beta CDR3 regions from RNA transcripts. First-round RT-PCR targeting the TCR CDR3 was performed with the HTBI primer set. TCRdb reprocessed the multiplex PCR reads via MiXCR and lists one record per CDR3 protein. The profile shows approximately 430,000 distinct CDR3 sequences, more than 15% of them singletons. This clonotype showed up many times. Germline V gene lookup returns CDR1 MNHNS and CDR2 SASEGT. V shed 3 bases and J shed 8 bases, with 10 bases lying between them. The CDR3 contains 12 residues.

The chain employs TRBV6-1 and TRBJ1-1; D is uncertain. Source material: blood. The receptor was isolated from a woman aged 18-30 years with Graves' hyperthyroidism. The CDR3 sequence is CASSDIRLEAFF. The CDR3 nucleotides read TGTGCCAGCAGTGATATTCGTCTAGAAGCTTTCTTT.